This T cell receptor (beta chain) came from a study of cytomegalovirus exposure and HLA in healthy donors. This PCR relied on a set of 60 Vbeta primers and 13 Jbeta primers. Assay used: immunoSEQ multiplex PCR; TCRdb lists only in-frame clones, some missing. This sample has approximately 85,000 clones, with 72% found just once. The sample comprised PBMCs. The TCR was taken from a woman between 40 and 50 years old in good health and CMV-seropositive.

The CDR3 DNA follows: TGTGCCAGTAGTAACTCCTTTGGGACAGGGAATACTTGGAACACTGAAGCTTTCTTT. As protein: CASSNSFGTGNTWNTEAFF. The genes are TRBV19 and TRBJ1-1; TRBD1 matches at 9 bases. Losses at the gene ends were 4 bases for V and 1 base for J; bases not matched to a gene: 16. There are 19 residues in the CDR3. Germline CDR1 LNHDA, CDR2 SQIVND (reference sequence).